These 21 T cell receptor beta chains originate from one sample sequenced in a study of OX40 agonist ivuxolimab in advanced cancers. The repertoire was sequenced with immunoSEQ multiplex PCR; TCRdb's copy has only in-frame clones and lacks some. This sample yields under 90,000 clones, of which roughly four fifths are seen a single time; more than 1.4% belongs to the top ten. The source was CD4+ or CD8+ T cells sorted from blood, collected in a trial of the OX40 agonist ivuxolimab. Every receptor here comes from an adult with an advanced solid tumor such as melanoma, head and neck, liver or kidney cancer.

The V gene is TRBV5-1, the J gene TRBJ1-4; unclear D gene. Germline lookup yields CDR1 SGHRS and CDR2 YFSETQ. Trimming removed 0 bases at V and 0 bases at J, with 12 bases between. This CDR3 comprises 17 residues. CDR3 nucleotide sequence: TGCGCCAGCAGCTTGGGCCGGGTACCCACAACTAATGAAAAACTGTTTTTT. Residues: CASSLGRVPTTNEKLFF.

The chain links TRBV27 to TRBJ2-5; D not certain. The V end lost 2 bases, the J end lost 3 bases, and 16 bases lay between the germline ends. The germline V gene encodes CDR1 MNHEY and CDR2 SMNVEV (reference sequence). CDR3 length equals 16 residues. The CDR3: CASSLADGFGEETQYF. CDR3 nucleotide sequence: TGTGCCAGCAGTTTAGCGGATGGATTCGGTGAAGAGACCCAGTACTTC.

The CDR3 coding sequence is TGCGCCAGCAGCTTGGGAGTGAGGGACAAAGGCGACGAGCAGTACTTC. Its translation: CASSLGVRDKGDEQYF. J is TRBJ2-7 and V is TRBV5-1; possibly TRBD1 for D (6 bases). The ends were cut back, 0 bases at V and 5 bases at J, with 18 bases in the middle. Germline CDR1 SGHRS, CDR2 YFSETQ. The CDR3 runs to 16 residues.

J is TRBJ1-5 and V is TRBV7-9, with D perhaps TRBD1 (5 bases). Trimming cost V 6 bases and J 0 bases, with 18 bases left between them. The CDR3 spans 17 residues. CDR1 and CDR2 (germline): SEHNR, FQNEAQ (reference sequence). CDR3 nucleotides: TGTGCCAGCAGTCTCCACCAGGGAACTTATAGCAATCAGCCCCAGCATTTT. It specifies CASSLHQGTYSNQPQHF.

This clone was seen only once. CDR3 residues: CASSGTGIHATNEKLFF. The CDR3 DNA follows: TGTGCCAGCAGCGGTACTGGGATCCATGCAACTAATGAAAAACTGTTTTTT. The chain recombines TRBV5-5 with TRBJ1-4; D unresolved. The CDR3 is made up of 17 amino acids. Germline V gene sequence: CDR1 SGHKS, CDR2 YYEKEE (reference sequence). Trimming took 4 bases from V and 0 from J, leaving 16 bases between them. Variable domain in full (rest from reference TRBV5-5 and TRBJ1-4): DAGVTQSPTHLIKTRGQQVTLRCSPISGHKSVSWYQQVLGQGPQFIFQYYEKEERGRGNFPDRFSARQFPNYSSELNVNALLLGDSALYLCASSGTGIHATNEKLFFGSGTQLSVL.

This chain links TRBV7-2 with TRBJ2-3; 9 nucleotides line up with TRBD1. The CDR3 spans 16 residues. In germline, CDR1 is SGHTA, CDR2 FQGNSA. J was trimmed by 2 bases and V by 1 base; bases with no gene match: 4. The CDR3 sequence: CASSLVGTGTTDTQYF. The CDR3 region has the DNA TGTGCCAGCAGCTTAGTGGGGACAGGGACCACAGATACGCAGTATTTT.

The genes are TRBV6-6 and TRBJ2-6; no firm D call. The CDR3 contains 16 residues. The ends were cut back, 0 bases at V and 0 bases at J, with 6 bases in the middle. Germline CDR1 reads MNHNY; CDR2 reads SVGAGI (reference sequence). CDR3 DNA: TGTGCCAGCAGTTACTCGGTGAGCTCTGGGGCCAACGTCCTGACTTTC. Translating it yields CASSYSVSSGANVLTF.

CDR3 nucleotides: TGTGCCAGCAGTCCCCTCTCAGGGGGTCGAAACACCATATATTTT. Translated, it gives CASSPLSGGRNTIYF. The genes are TRBV27 and TRBJ1-3; 7 bases align to TRBD1. The CDR3 has 15 amino acids. With 5 bases clipped from V and 5 bases from J, the junction kept 9 bases outside the gene matches. In germline, CDR1 is MNHEY, CDR2 SMNVEV (reference sequence).

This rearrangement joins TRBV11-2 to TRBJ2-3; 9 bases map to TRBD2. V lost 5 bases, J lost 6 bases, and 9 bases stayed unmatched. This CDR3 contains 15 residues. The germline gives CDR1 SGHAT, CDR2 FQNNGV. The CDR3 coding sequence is TGTGCCAGCAGCGCCTTACTAGCGGGCCCGGATACGCAGTATTTT. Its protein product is CASSALLAGPDTQYF.

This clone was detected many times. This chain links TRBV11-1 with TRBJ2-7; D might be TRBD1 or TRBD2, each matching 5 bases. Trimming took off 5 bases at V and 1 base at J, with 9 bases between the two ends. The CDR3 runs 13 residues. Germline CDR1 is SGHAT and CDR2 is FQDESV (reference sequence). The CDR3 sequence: CASSKGRSYEQYF. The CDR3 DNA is TGTGCCAGCAGCAAGGGGAGATCCTACGAGCAGTACTTC.

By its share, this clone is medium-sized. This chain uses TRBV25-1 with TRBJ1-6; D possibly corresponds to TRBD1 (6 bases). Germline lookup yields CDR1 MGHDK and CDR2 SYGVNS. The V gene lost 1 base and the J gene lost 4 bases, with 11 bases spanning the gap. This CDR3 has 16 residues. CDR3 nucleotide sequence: TGTGCCAGCAGTGAATCGGGGGCGGGGTATAATTCACCCCTCCACTTT. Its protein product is CASSESGAGYNSPLHF.

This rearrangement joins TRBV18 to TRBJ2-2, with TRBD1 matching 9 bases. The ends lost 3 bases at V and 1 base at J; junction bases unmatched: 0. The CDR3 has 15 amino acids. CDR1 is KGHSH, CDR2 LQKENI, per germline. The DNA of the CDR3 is TGTGCCAGCTCACCGGGACAGGGGAACACCGGGGAGCTGTTTTTT. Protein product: CASSPGQGNTGELFF.

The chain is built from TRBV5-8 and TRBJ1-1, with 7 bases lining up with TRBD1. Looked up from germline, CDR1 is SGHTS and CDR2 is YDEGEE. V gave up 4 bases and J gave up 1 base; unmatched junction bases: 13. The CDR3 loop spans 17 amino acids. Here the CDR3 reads CASSLKITGVGNTEAFF. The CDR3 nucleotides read TGTGCCAGCAGCCTCAAGATTACAGGGGTGGGGAACACTGAAGCTTTCTTT.

CDR3 region: CAISERETEAFF. DNA for the CDR3: TGTGCCATCAGTGAAAGGGAGACTGAAGCTTTCTTT. The J gene is TRBJ1-1, the V gene TRBV10-3; no firm D call. V was pared by 3 bases and J by 5 bases, with 7 bases between. There are 12 residues in the CDR3. Looked up from germline, CDR1 is ENHRY and CDR2 is SYGVKD.

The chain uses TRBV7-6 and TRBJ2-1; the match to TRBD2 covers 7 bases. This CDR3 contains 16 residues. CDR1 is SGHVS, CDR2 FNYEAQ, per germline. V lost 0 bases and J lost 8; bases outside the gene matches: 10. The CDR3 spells CASSLAGSLAAHEQFF. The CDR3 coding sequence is TGTGCCAGCAGCTTAGCAGGCTCTCTAGCGGCCCATGAGCAGTTCTTC.

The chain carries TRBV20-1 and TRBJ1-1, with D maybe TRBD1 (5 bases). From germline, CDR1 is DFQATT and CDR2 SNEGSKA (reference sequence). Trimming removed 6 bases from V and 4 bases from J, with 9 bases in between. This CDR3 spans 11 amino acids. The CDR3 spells CSAPGGTEAFF. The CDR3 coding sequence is TGCAGTGCCCCGGGGGGCACTGAAGCTTTCTTT.

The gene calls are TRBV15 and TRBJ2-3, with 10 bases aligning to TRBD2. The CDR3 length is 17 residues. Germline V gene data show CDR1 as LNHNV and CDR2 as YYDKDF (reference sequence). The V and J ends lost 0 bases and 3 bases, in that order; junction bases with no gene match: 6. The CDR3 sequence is CATSREVAAGGTDTQYF. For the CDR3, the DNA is TGTGCCACCAGCAGAGAAGTCGCAGCGGGGGGGACAGATACGCAGTATTTT.

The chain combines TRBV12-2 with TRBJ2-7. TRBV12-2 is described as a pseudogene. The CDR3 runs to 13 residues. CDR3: CASRLPAAHEQYF. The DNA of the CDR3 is TGTGCAAGTCGCTTACCGGCAGCCCACGAGCAGTACTTC.

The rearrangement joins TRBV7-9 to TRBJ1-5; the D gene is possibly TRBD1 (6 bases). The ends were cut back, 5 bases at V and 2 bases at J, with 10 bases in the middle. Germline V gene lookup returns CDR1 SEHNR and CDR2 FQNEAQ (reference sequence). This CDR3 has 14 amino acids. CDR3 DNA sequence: TGTGCCAGCAGCATACAGGGAGGCAATCAGCCCCAGCATTTT. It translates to CASSIQGGNQPQHF.

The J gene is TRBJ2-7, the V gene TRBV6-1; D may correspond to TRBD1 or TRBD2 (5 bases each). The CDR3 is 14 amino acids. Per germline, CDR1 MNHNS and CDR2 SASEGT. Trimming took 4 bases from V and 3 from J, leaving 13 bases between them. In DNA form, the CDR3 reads TGTGCCAGCAGTGGCCGGGACCGGTACTACGAGCAGTACTTC. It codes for CASSGRDRYYEQYF.

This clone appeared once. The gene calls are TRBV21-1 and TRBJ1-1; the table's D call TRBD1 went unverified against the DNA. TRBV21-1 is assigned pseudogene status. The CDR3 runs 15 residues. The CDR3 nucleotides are TGTGCCAGCAGCAAAGGGAGACAGGTTAGCACTGAAGCTTTCTTT. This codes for CASSKGRQVSTEAFF.